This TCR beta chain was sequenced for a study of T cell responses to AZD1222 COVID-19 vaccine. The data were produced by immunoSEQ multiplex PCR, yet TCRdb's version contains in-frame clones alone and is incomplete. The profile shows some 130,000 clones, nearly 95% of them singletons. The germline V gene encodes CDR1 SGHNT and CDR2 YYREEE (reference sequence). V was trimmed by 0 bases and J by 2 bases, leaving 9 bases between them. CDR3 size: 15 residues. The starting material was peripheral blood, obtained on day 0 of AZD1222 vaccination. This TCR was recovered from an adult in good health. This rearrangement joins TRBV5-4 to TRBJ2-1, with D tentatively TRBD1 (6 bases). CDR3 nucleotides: TGTGCCAGCAGCTTGGAGTGGGACACCTACAATGAGCAGTTCTTC. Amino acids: CASSLEWDTYNEQFF.